These T cell receptor beta chains were read from a single sample in a study of regulatory T cells in long-lasting Graves disease. TCRdb recomputed calls from the multiplex PCR reads with MiXCR, one row per CDR3 protein. The sample includes over 200,000 distinct CDR3 sequences, around 19% of them seen just once. These data were also reused for a study on T cells in Graves' hyperthyroidism and ophthalmopathy.

This sample comprised peripheral blood mononuclear cells (PBMCs), obtained at new diagnosis, from a patient treated with antithyroid drugs. All receptors come from a woman in her twenties or thirties with Graves disease. CDR3s include the opening cysteine and the closing phenylalanine or tryptophan. D genes are given only for firm matches. The size entry is marked missing in some rows and otherwise reads once, few, many or a size class.

V: TRBV7-2
D: -
length: 13
size: many
J: TRBJ1-1
CDR3: CASTKTGGTEAFF
DNA: TGTGCCAGCACTAAAACTGGGGGGACTGAAGCTTTCTTT

V: TRBV20-1
D: TRBD1
length: 13
size: many
J: TRBJ1-2
CDR3: CSARTGGGDGYTF
DNA: TGCAGTGCCAGGACAGGGGGCGGGGATGGCTACACCTTC

V: TRBV6-5
D: -
length: 13
size: many
J: TRBJ1-2
CDR3: CASSYSGADGYTF
DNA: TGTGCCAGCAGTTACTCGGGGGCAGATGGCTACACCTTC

V: TRBV2
D: -
length: 11
size: -
J: TRBJ2-1
CDR3: CASRKEHEQFF
DNA: TGTGCCAGCAGAAAGGAACATGAGCAGTTCTTC

V: TRBV4-1
D: -
length: 12
size: -
J: TRBJ1-1
CDR3: CASSQERSEAFF
DNA: TGCGCCAGCAGCCAAGAGAGGTCTGAAGCTTTCTTT

V: TRBV19
D: -
length: 11
size: -
J: TRBJ1-1
CDR3: CASSIARGAFF
DNA: TGTGCCAGTAGTATCGCCAGGGGAGCTTTCTTT

V: TRBV7-6
D: -
length: 15
size: many
J: TRBJ2-7
CDR3: CASSPGTWSSYEQYF
DNA: TGTGCCAGCAGCCCGGGGACATGGAGCTCCTACGAGCAGTACTTC

V: TRBV20-1
D: TRBD1
length: 14
size: many
J: TRBJ2-1
CDR3: CSASAPQGVNEQFF
DNA: TGCAGTGCTAGCGCCCCCCAGGGGGTTAATGAGCAGTTCTTC

V: TRBV9
D: -
length: 15
size: few
J: TRBJ2-7
CDR3: CASSVAPSGKHEQYF
DNA: TGTGCCAGCAGCGTGGCCCCCTCAGGGAAACACGAGCAGTACTTC

V: TRBV3-1
D: -
length: 13
size: many
J: TRBJ1-5
CDR3: CASSQNRDQPQHF
DNA: TGTGCCAGCAGCCAAAACCGAGATCAGCCCCAGCATTTT

V: TRBV5-1
D: -
length: 14
size: many
J: TRBJ2-1
CDR3: CASREGTENNEQFF
DNA: TGCGCCAGCAGGGAGGGGACAGAAAACAATGAGCAGTTCTTC

V: TRBV12-3/TRBV12-4
D: TRBD1
length: 16
size: few
J: TRBJ2-7
CDR3: CASSLLMTGTGHEQYF
DNA: TGTGCCAGCAGTTTACTTATGACAGGGACCGGTCACGAGCAGTACTTC

V: TRBV5-1
D: TRBD1
length: 14
size: many
J: TRBJ1-5
CDR3: CASSWDRAYQPQHF
DNA: TGCGCCAGCAGCTGGGACAGGGCCTATCAGCCCCAGCATTTT

V: TRBV2
D: -
length: 16
size: many
J: TRBJ1-5
CDR3: CASSDWGGLGNQPQHF
DNA: TGTGCCAGCAGTGATTGGGGGGGCTTGGGCAATCAGCCCCAGCATTTT

V: TRBV3-1
D: TRBD1
length: 17
size: few
J: TRBJ2-6
CDR3: CASSQETGASGANVLTF
DNA: TGTGCCAGCAGCCAAGAAACAGGGGCTTCTGGGGCCAACGTCCTGACTTTC

V: TRBV20-1
D: TRBD1
length: 14
size: -
J: TRBJ2-2
CDR3: CSAKFNRGTGELFF
DNA: TGCAGTGCCAAGTTTAACAGGGGCACCGGGGAGCTGTTTTTT

V: TRBV19
D: -
length: 13
size: once
J: TRBJ2-7
CDR3: CARHDRNSYEQYF
DNA: TGTGCCAGGCACGACAGGAACTCCTACGAGCAGTACTTC

V: TRBV12-3/TRBV12-4
D: -
length: 14
size: many
J: TRBJ1-1
CDR3: CASTLGRGRPEAFF
DNA: TGTGCCAGCACCCTGGGAAGGGGTCGGCCTGAAGCTTTCTTT

V: TRBV15
D: -
length: 12
size: many
J: TRBJ1-1
CDR3: CATSLRGSEAFF
DNA: TGTGCCACCAGCTTGCGAGGGTCTGAAGCTTTCTTT

V: TRBV4-2
D: TRBD2
length: 16
size: many
J: TRBJ2-2
CDR3: CASSPMSGGLSGELFF
DNA: TGTGCCAGCAGCCCTATGAGCGGGGGATTGTCTGGGGAGCTGTTTTTT

V: TRBV27
D: -
length: 14
size: many
J: TRBJ1-1
CDR3: CASRMGAANTEAFF
DNA: TGTGCCAGCAGGATGGGGGCCGCAAACACTGAAGCTTTCTTT

V: TRBV7-2
D: TRBD1
length: 14
size: many
J: TRBJ2-5
CDR3: CASSLARGRETQYF
DNA: TGTGCCAGCAGCTTAGCGAGGGGGCGTGAGACCCAGTACTTC

V: TRBV12-3/TRBV12-4
D: -
length: 14
size: many
J: TRBJ2-7
CDR3: CASSLRHAGGEQYF
DNA: TGTGCCAGCAGTTTAAGGCACGCTGGGGGCGAGCAGTACTTC

V: TRBV20-1
D: -
length: 10
size: many
J: TRBJ1-1
CDR3: CSARRTEAFF
DNA: TGCAGTGCGAGGAGAACTGAAGCTTTCTTT

V: TRBV24-1
D: -
length: 15
size: many
J: TRBJ2-5
CDR3: CATSESTGRGGTQYF
DNA: TGTGCCACCAGTGAGTCTACAGGGCGAGGCGGGACCCAGTACTTC

V: TRBV3-1
D: -
length: 12
size: many
J: TRBJ2-3
CDR3: CASRGYPDTQYF
DNA: TGTGCCAGCCGAGGCTATCCAGATACGCAGTATTTT

V: TRBV11-2
D: TRBD1
length: 16
size: many
J: TRBJ1-2
CDR3: CASSLVGGAQGNGYTF
DNA: TGTGCCAGCAGCTTAGTAGGAGGCGCACAGGGGAATGGCTACACCTTC

V: TRBV6-1
D: TRBD2
length: 16
size: few
J: TRBJ2-1
CDR3: CASVSPWGLAFDEQFF
DNA: TGTGCCAGCGTATCCCCCTGGGGACTAGCCTTTGATGAGCAGTTCTTC

V: TRBV7-9
D: -
length: 15
size: many
J: TRBJ2-3
CDR3: CASILIGVGTDTQYF
DNA: TGTGCCAGCATCCTGATTGGGGTCGGCACAGATACGCAGTATTTT

V: TRBV6-1
D: -
length: 13
size: many
J: TRBJ1-1
CDR3: CASSEPPRDFAFF
DNA: TGTGCCAGCAGTGAACCGCCAAGGGATTTTGCTTTCTTT

V: TRBV6-5
D: TRBD2
length: 17
size: -
J: TRBJ2-5
CDR3: CASSYSWTSGSGETQYF
DNA: TGTGCCAGCAGTTACTCTTGGACTAGCGGGTCTGGGGAGACCCAGTACTTC

V: TRBV5-1
D: TRBD1
length: 14
size: many
J: TRBJ1-4
CDR3: CASSLAVQGRKLFF
DNA: TGCGCCAGCAGCTTGGCTGTACAGGGGCGGAAACTGTTTTTT